Listed below are T cell receptor beta chains from one sample, sequenced in a study of blood T cell repertoires in COVID-19. Clones were sequenced by immunoSEQ multiplex PCR, and TCRdb holds only the in-frame ones, with some missing. The sample includes some 40,000 clones, 88% of them seen just once. Material for sequencing was peripheral blood. Source of these receptors: a human donor in a cohort sampled during active COVID-19. Both conserved end residues are part of each CDR3. Each record gives: V gene, clone size, D gene, J gene, CDR3 protein, CDR3 DNA. D genes are given only for firm matches. The size entry is marked missing in some rows and otherwise reads once, few, many or a size class.

TRBV24-1	.	.	TRBJ2-3	CATSDTGGVFTDTQYF	TGTGCCACCAGTGATACGGGGGGCGTGTTCACAGATACGCAGTATTTT
TRBV6-5	.	TRBD1	TRBJ1-1	CASSRQGMNTEAFF	TGTGCCAGCAGTCGACAGGGCATGAACACTGAAGCTTTCTTT
TRBV3-1/TRBV3-2	.	.	TRBJ2-3	CASSQGWGVGTDTQYF	TGTGCCAGCAGCCAAGGGTGGGGGGTCGGCACAGATACGCAGTATTTT
TRBV19	.	TRBD1	TRBJ2-3	CASSAQGPLFTDTQYF	TGTGCCAGTAGTGCACAGGGGCCCCTCTTCACAGATACGCAGTATTTT
TRBV16	once	TRBD1	TRBJ2-7	CASSRGGGEQYF	TGTGCCAGCAGCCGAGGGGGCGGCGAGCAGTACTTC
TRBV11-2	.	.	TRBJ1-1	CASSPPVSIENTEAFF	TGTGCCAGCAGCCCCCCCGTTTCTATTGAGAACACTGAAGCTTTCTTT
TRBV20-1	.	.	TRBJ2-7	CSAAPTGEQYF	TGCAGTGCCGCCCCCACAGGCGAGCAGTACTTC
TRBV7-2	.	TRBD2	TRBJ2-1	CASSLSSGNTYNEQFF	TGTGCCAGCAGCTTGTCTAGCGGAAATACCTACAATGAGCAGTTCTTC
TRBV9	.	.	TRBJ1-1	CASSPSTGEAFF	TGTGCCAGCAGCCCGTCGACAGGAGAAGCTTTCTTT
TRBV2	.	.	TRBJ1-1	CASSEDLGGNTEAFF	TGTGCCAGCAGTGAGGATCTGGGGGGTAACACTGAAGCTTTCTTT
TRBV18	.	TRBD2	TRBJ2-7	CASSPRVVGGASGTYEQYF	TGTGCCAGCTCACCCCGAGTAGTTGGAGGGGCTAGCGGAACCTACGAGCAGTACTTC
TRBV11-2	.	.	TRBJ2-5	CASSLGSSGVAAKETQYF	TGTGCCAGCAGCTTAGGTTCTTCCGGAGTAGCGGCCAAGGAGACCCAGTACTTC
TRBV6-6	.	TRBD1	TRBJ1-2	CASSYPPGGGYTF	TGTGCCAGCAGTTACCCGCCAGGGGGTGGCTACACCTTC
TRBV19	once	TRBD1	TRBJ2-6	CASSGTGGSGANVLTF	TGTGCCAGTAGTGGGACAGGGGGCTCTGGGGCCAACGTCCTGACTTTC
TRBV6-1	.	TRBD1	TRBJ1-2	CASSESVRGLWGYTF	TGTGCCAGCAGTGAGAGTGTCAGGGGGCTTTGGGGCTACACCTTC
TRBV7-9	large	.	TRBJ1-1	CASSFGLGVFTEAFF	TGTGCCAGCAGCTTCGGATTAGGGGTATTCACTGAAGCTTTCTTT
TRBV15	.	.	TRBJ2-3	CATSRVVWEGDPAPDTQYF	TGTGCCACCAGCAGAGTCGTGTGGGAGGGGGACCCCGCCCCAGATACGCAGTATTTT
TRBV6-5	.	TRBD2	TRBJ2-1	CASSYSAWTSGNEQFF	TGTGCCAGCAGTTACTCCGCTTGGACTAGCGGCAATGAGCAGTTCTTC
TRBV5-4	.	TRBD2	TRBJ2-7	CASSEGLAGGTYEQYF	TGTGCCAGCAGCGAAGGACTAGCGGGAGGAACCTACGAGCAGTACTTC
TRBV5-5	.	TRBD1	TRBJ1-4	CASSFGQGVTNEKLFF	TGTGCCAGCAGCTTCGGACAGGGAGTGACTAATGAAAAACTGTTTTTT
TRBV7-9	.	TRBD1	TRBJ1-6	CASSASGTANSPLHF	TGTGCCAGCAGCGCCTCCGGGACAGCTAATTCACCCCTCCACTTT
TRBV28	.	TRBD1	TRBJ2-5	CASSSRAGGQETQYF	TGTGCCAGCAGTTCCAGAGCAGGGGGCCAAGAGACCCAGTACTTC
TRBV28	.	TRBD1	TRBJ2-7	CASTELGTGGHEQYF	TGTGCCAGCACTGAACTCGGGACAGGGGGTCACGAGCAGTACTTC
TRBV10-1	.	.	TRBJ2-7	CASSPGFSYEQYF	TGCGCCAGCAGTCCGGGTTTTTCCTACGAGCAGTACTTC
TRBV6-1	.	TRBD2	TRBJ2-3	CASSDGGSSDTQYF	TGTGCCAGCAGTGACGGCGGGAGCTCAGATACGCAGTATTTT
TRBV10-2	.	.	TRBJ1-2	CASSEFWADNYGYTF	TGCGCCAGCAGTGAGTTCTGGGCCGATAACTATGGCTACACCTTC
TRBV6-2/TRBV6-3	.	.	TRBJ2-3	CASSYGASEMTRTQYF	TGTGCCAGCAGTTACGGGGCTAGCGAGATGACTAGGACGCAGTATTTT
TRBV3-1/TRBV3-2	.	.	TRBJ2-7	CASSQDVLARRVWEQYF	TGTGCCAGCAGCCAAGATGTGCTAGCGAGAAGGGTATGGGAGCAGTACTTC
TRBV7-9	.	.	TRBJ2-7	CASSLEVVFGGIGHEQYF	TGTGCCAGCAGCTTAGAAGTGGTATTCGGCGGGATCGGCCACGAGCAGTACTTC
TRBV30	.	TRBD2	TRBJ2-1	CAWSVPGGGQFF	TGTGCCTGGAGTGTACCCGGGGGGGGGCAGTTCTTC
TRBV7-3	.	.	TRBJ2-1	CASSLMGSNEQFF	TGTGCCAGCAGCTTAATGGGCAGTAATGAGCAGTTCTTC
TRBV11-1	.	.	TRBJ2-1	CASSPRTDNEQFF	TGTGCCAGCAGCCCGAGGACAGACAATGAGCAGTTCTTC
TRBV9	once	TRBD1	TRBJ2-7	CASGPWTGVFSYEQYF	TGTGCCAGCGGTCCTTGGACAGGCGTATTTTCCTACGAGCAGTACTTC
TRBV29-1	.	.	TRBJ1-2	CSVEEYQGGGYTF	TGCAGCGTTGAAGAGTACCAGGGCGGAGGCTACACCTTC
TRBV3-1/TRBV3-2	.	TRBD1	TRBJ1-2	CASSQEGNRGLFGYTF	TGTGCCAGCAGCCAAGAAGGGAACAGGGGGCTCTTTGGCTACACCTTC
TRBV27	.	TRBD1	TRBJ1-4	CASSPRQGGEKLFF	TGTGCCAGCAGTCCCAGACAGGGGGGGGAAAAACTGTTTTTT
TRBV19	.	TRBD1	TRBJ2-7	CASSIRGQGDYEQYF	TGTGCCAGTAGTATCCGAGGACAGGGAGACTACGAGCAGTACTTC
TRBV5-8	.	.	TRBJ2-3	CASSLPGQGTSTDTQYF	TGTGCCAGCAGCTTGCCGGGACAAGGTACTAGCACAGATACGCAGTATTTT
TRBV28	.	.	TRBJ2-7	CASSFVKREQYF	TGTGCCAGCAGTTTTGTGAAGAGGGAGCAGTACTTC
TRBV29-1	.	TRBD2	TRBJ2-1	CSVAGTSGSGDYNEQFF	TGCAGCGTCGCCGGGACTAGCGGGAGTGGGGACTACAATGAGCAGTTCTTC
TRBV7-3	.	.	TRBJ1-1	CASSLGPGEAFF	TGTGCCAGCAGCTTAGGTCCGGGAGAAGCTTTCTTT
TRBV19	.	.	TRBJ1-5	CASSIVGAGLGNQPQHF	TGTGCCAGTAGTATTGTGGGGGCCGGGCTTGGCAATCAGCCCCAGCATTTT
TRBV5-1	once	TRBD2	TRBJ2-1	CASSPGLARVEQFF	TGCGCCAGCAGCCCGGGACTAGCCCGCGTAGAGCAGTTCTTC
TRBV7-8	.	TRBD1	TRBJ2-7	CASSLGQGAGNEQYF	TGTGCCAGCAGCTTAGGGCAGGGGGCGGGGAACGAGCAGTACTTC
TRBV30	.	.	TRBJ2-7	CAWSPGGSVYEQYF	TGTGCCTGGAGCCCTGGGGGGAGCGTGTACGAGCAGTACTTC
TRBV10-3	.	TRBD1	TRBJ1-1	CAISEKGAGTEAFF	TGTGCCATCAGTGAGAAGGGGGCGGGCACTGAAGCTTTCTTT
TRBV29-1	.	TRBD2	TRBJ2-5	CSVEDVGLAGDETQYF	TGCAGCGTTGAAGATGTAGGACTAGCGGGAGATGAGACCCAGTACTTC
TRBV15	.	.	TRBJ2-5	CATSTLVEAQYF	TGTGCCACCAGCACACTAGTCGAGGCCCAGTACTTC
TRBV6-5	.	TRBD2	TRBJ2-1	CASNLAGGNVNEQFF	TGTGCCAGCAATCTAGCGGGAGGGAATGTGAATGAGCAGTTCTTC
TRBV5-4	.	.	TRBJ1-2	CASSLGAGVVYGYTF	TGTGCCAGCAGCTTGGGGGCAGGGGTGGTCTATGGCTACACCTTC
TRBV15	.	TRBD1	TRBJ1-2	CATSRVDRGRRNYGYTF	TGTGCCACCAGCAGAGTGGACAGGGGAAGGAGAAACTATGGCTACACCTTC
TRBV7-5	.	.	TRBJ2-1	CARSFSPDRGDRDEQFF	TGTGCCAGAAGCTTTTCTCCGGACAGGGGAGATCGCGATGAGCAGTTCTTC
TRBV7-9	.	.	TRBJ2-3	CASSWGGPSTDTQYF	TGTGCCAGCAGCTGGGGGGGGCCCTCCACAGATACGCAGTATTTT
TRBV24-1	.	TRBD1	TRBJ2-1	CATSDDTDREHYNEQFF	TGTGCCACCAGTGATGATACGGACAGGGAACACTACAATGAGCAGTTCTTC
TRBV19	.	.	TRBJ2-5	CASSIGGEAWETQYF	TGTGCCAGTAGTATCGGAGGGGAGGCGTGGGAGACCCAGTACTTC
TRBV10-3	.	TRBD1	TRBJ2-7	CAVKPGQVDEQYF	TGTGCCGTAAAGCCGGGACAGGTCGACGAGCAGTACTTC
TRBV18	.	.	TRBJ2-7	CASSPTGSPYEQYF	TGTGCCAGCTCACCGACTGGGTCTCCCTACGAGCAGTACTTC
TRBV5-4	.	TRBD2	TRBJ2-1	CASSLNLAGAPEQFF	TGTGCCAGCAGCTTGAACCTAGCGGGGGCTCCTGAGCAGTTCTTC
TRBV6-2/TRBV6-3	.	.	TRBJ1-5	CASSWQRPGPQHF	TGTGCCAGCAGTTGGCAAAGACCGGGTCCCCAGCATTTT
TRBV11-3	.	.	TRBJ2-5	CASRHGGETQYF	TGTGCCAGCAGGCACGGAGGAGAGACCCAGTACTTC